This TCR beta chain is drawn from a study of cytomegalovirus exposure and HLA in healthy donors. At the level of the study: Earlier work reported 100 million or so unique TCR beta sequences from about 179 million T cells. Ancestry clustering placed about 86% of approximately 370 genotyped donors in the Caucasian-associated cluster.

V lost 3 bases, J lost 3 bases, and 11 bases lay in between. The germline gives CDR1 SNHLY, CDR2 FYNNEI. The CDR3 loop spans 14 amino acids. With respect to this clone: Its antigen is unknown.

Overall study results and limits: The sole available immune exposure information was CMV serostatus. The listing of roughly 160 TCR beta chains classed them as cytomegalovirus-associated.

The PCR ran on 60 Vbeta and 13 Jbeta primers. Sequenced by immunoSEQ multiplex PCR; TCRdb stores in-frame clones only, minus some. The sample lists 150,000 to 200,000 clones, 80% to 85% occurring once. This chain connects TRBV2 to TRBJ1-1; D uncertain. This receptor was taken from a middle-aged woman in good health and CMV-seronegative. Sequencing was carried out using PBMCs. CDR3 nucleotide sequence: TGTGCCAGCAGTGATTTGCGGCCGGACACTGAAGCTTTCTTT. It translates to CASSDLRPDTEAFF.